Below, 15 T cell receptor beta chains from the same sample are listed, as sequenced in a study of regulatory T cells in long-lasting Graves disease. This sample's time point: persistent/refractory GD, antithyroid drugs over 5 years with positive TRAb. From PBMCs, RNA was extracted and then used to make the TCR library. Arm-PCR of CDR3 regions and iRepertoire HTBI primers were used to build TCR beta libraries. From the multiplex PCR reads, TCRdb called clonotypes with MiXCR, one entry per CDR3 protein. This table holds 310,000 or so distinct CDR3 sequences, about 20% found once. The sample consisted of peripheral blood mononuclear cells (PBMCs), taken when the disease was refractory, from a patient treated with antithyroid drugs. Receptors originate from a female donor with Graves disease.

The CDR3 here is CASSLERDGAYEQYF. The CDR3 region has the DNA TGCGCCAGCAGCTTGGAACGGGACGGAGCCTACGAGCAGTACTTC. The chain combines TRBV5-1 with TRBJ2-7, with D possibly being TRBD1 or TRBD2 (5 bases each). This CDR3 is built from 15 residues. The V end was cut by 0 bases, the J end by 2 bases, with 12 bases between. The germline V gene has CDR1 SGHRS and CDR2 YFSETQ. The full variable domain, in which reference TRBV5-1 and TRBJ2-7 provide the parts outside the CDR3, is KAGVTQTPRYLIKTRGQQVTLSCSPISGHRSVSWYQQTPGQGLQFLFEYFSETQRNKGNFPGRFSGRQFSNSRSEMNVSTLELGDSALYLCASSLERDGAYEQYFGPGTRLTVT.

Many counts were recorded for this clonotype. The gene calls are TRBV12-3 or TRBV12-4 and TRBJ1-5, with D unresolved. The V end lost 0 bases, the J end lost 2 bases, and 8 bases lay between the germline ends. The length of the CDR3 is 15 residues. The CDR3, as DNA: TGTGCCAGCAGTTTAGCAGGGTACGGCAATCAGCCCCAGCATTTT. Residues: CASSLAGYGNQPQHF.

The genes are TRBV7-9 and TRBJ2-7; 7 positions agree with TRBD2. V was clipped by 3 bases and J by 3 bases; unmatched bases: 8. The length of the CDR3 is 15 residues. Germline assignment: CDR1 SEHNR and CDR2 FQNEAQ (reference sequence). The CDR3 spells CASSFAGTNRYEQYF. The CDR3 DNA reads as TGTGCCAGCAGCTTTGCCGGGACTAACCGCTACGAGCAGTACTTC.

The rearrangement joins TRBV28 to TRBJ2-6; D perhaps matches TRBD1 (5 bases). V gave up 6 bases and J gave up 3 bases, with 12 bases separating them. The CDR3 covers 15 residues. Germline CDR1 MDHEN, CDR2 SYDVKM. The CDR3: CASSQTAFGANVLTF. As DNA, the CDR3 is TGTGCCAGCAGCCAGACAGCTTTTGGGGCCAACGTCCTGACTTTC.

The V call is TRBV5-1, the J call TRBJ1-5, with D maybe TRBD1 (6 bases). There are 17 residues in the CDR3. Trimming left V 5 bases short and J 7 bases short, with 25 bases between. Germline assignment: CDR1 SGHRS and CDR2 YFSETQ. As DNA, the CDR3 is TGCGCCAGCAGTTCCGCGAGGGAGGGGGGCAAAGGGCAGCCCCAGCATTTT. Protein sequence: CASSSAREGGKGQPQHF. The full variable domain, completed using reference TRBV5-1 and TRBJ1-5, is KAGVTQTPRYLIKTRGQQVTLSCSPISGHRSVSWYQQTPGQGLQFLFEYFSETQRNKGNFPGRFSGRQFSNSRSEMNVSTLELGDSALYLCASSSAREGGKGQPQHFGDGTRLSIL.

There are many counts of this clonotype. J is TRBJ2-4 and V is TRBV5-1, with TRBD1 matching over 7 bases. The germline V gene encodes CDR1 SGHRS and CDR2 YFSETQ. The CDR3 runs to 14 residues. J gave up 9 bases and V 4 bases, and 10 bases lay outside the gene matches. CDR3 nucleotide sequence: TGCGCCAGCAGCCCTGGGGACGCAGGGGGCATTCAGTACTTC. Translation: CASSPGDAGGIQYF.

This clonotype has at least ten counts. Germline is not matched at one junction end, which may reflect a read error. The V gene is TRBV11-3, the J gene TRBJ1-1, with D uncertain. Germline lookup yields CDR1 SGHNT and CDR2 YENEEA. The CDR3 runs 11 residues. Here the CDR3 reads CASSLGRRQIF. In DNA, the CDR3 is TGTGCCAGCAGCTTAGGGCGGCGGCAAATCTTT. Complete variable domain (other parts from reference TRBV11-3 and TRBJ1-1): EAGVVQSPRYKIIEKKQPVAFWCNPISGHNTLYWYLQNLGQGPELLIRYENEEAVDDSQLPKDRFSAERLKGVDSTLKIQPAELGDSAVYLCASSLGRRQIFGQGTRLTVV.

Ten or more counts support this clonotype. The chain joins TRBV12-3 or TRBV12-4 to TRBJ2-7; no clear D. CDR3 length: 14 amino acids. V dropped 7 bases and J dropped 0 bases, with 13 bases sitting between them. CDR3: CASTLDGPSYEQYF. CDR3 DNA: TGTGCCAGCACCTTGGACGGACCCTCCTACGAGCAGTACTTC.

The V gene is TRBV5-1, the J gene TRBJ1-2, with 8 bases identical to TRBD1. Per the germline V gene, CDR1 is SGHRS and CDR2 is YFSETQ. The CDR3 covers 15 residues. After removal of 4 bases from V and 6 bases from J, the junction contained 11 bases not matched to a gene. The CDR3 is CASSIQGGLNDGYTF. CDR3 DNA: TGCGCCAGCAGCATACAGGGGGGCCTCAACGATGGCTACACCTTC. Complete variable domain (other parts from reference TRBV5-1 and TRBJ1-2): KAGVTQTPRYLIKTRGQQVTLSCSPISGHRSVSWYQQTPGQGLQFLFEYFSETQRNKGNFPGRFSGRQFSNSRSEMNVSTLELGDSALYLCASSIQGGLNDGYTFGSGTRLTVV.

The table lists this clonotype with many counts. The V gene is TRBV12-3 or TRBV12-4, the J gene TRBJ1-5, with TRBD1 matching 10 bases. The CDR3 contains 16 residues. Trimming cost V 6 bases and J 4 bases; bases outside gene matches: 9. Here the CDR3 reads CASSRQGALSNQPQHF. The DNA of the CDR3 is TGTGCCAGCAGCAGACAGGGGGCGCTCAGTAATCAGCCCCAGCATTTT.

Ten or more counts support this clonotype. The J gene is TRBJ1-5, the V gene TRBV15; no clear D gene. CDR1 is LNHNV, CDR2 YYDKDF, per germline (reference sequence). This CDR3 is 14 amino acids long. Trimming took off 1 base at V and 5 bases at J, with 9 bases between the two ends. For the CDR3, the DNA is TGTGCCACCAGCAGAGGTGACCACGATCAGCCCCAGCATTTT. It codes for CATSRGDHDQPQHF.

The V gene is TRBV6-5, the J gene TRBJ1-3; D remains unclear. Germline assignment: CDR1 MNHEY and CDR2 SVGAGI. CDR3 length: 16 residues. V lost 4 bases and J lost 0, with 13 bases in between. DNA for the CDR3: TGTGCCAGCAGTTCCGGGAGCACCTTCTCTGGAAACACCATATATTTT. Translation gives CASSSGSTFSGNTIYF.

The chain couples TRBV6-1 to TRBJ1-2, with D possibly being TRBD1 (5 bases). The CDR3 spans 16 residues. Germline CDR1 reads MNHNS; CDR2 reads SASEGT. Trimming left V 6 bases short and J 1 base short, with 18 bases between. CDR3 amino acids: CASSLGVGAVNYGYTF. In nucleotides, the CDR3 is TGTGCCAGCAGCCTAGGGGTTGGGGCAGTTAACTATGGCTACACCTTC.

This clonotype has just a few counts. The J gene is TRBJ2-5, the V gene TRBV29-1; the D is unclear. The CDR3 extends over 12 amino acids. Trimming left V 4 bases short and J 6 bases short, with 12 bases between. The germline gives CDR1 SQVTM, CDR2 ANQGSEA. The CDR3 DNA sequence: TGCAGCGTTGGCAGTGGGGAAAAGACCCAGTACTTC. Protein product: CSVGSGEKTQYF.

This clonotype was seen a few times. The CDR3 region is CAISESQGGTEAFF. The CDR3 bases are TGTGCCATCAGTGAGTCTCAGGGGGGTACTGAAGCTTTCTTT. This chain connects TRBV10-3 to TRBJ1-1; TRBD1 matches at 7 bases. V shed 0 bases, J shed 5 bases, and the junction held 3 bases outside the gene matches. CDR1 is ENHRY, CDR2 SYGVKD, per germline. This CDR3 is built from 14 residues.